Presented here are 17 T cell receptor beta chains from one specimen sequenced in a study of blood T cell repertoires in COVID-19. Sequencing was performed with immunoSEQ multiplex PCR; in TCRdb, only in-frame clones are kept and a portion is missing. The profile shows 40,000 or so clones, 89% of them singletons. Sequencing was carried out using peripheral blood. The receptors come from a man aged 45-65 years with active COVID-19.

The rearrangement uses TRBV27 and TRBJ1-1; tentatively, D is TRBD1 (6 bases). CDR1 is MNHEY, CDR2 SMNVEV, per germline (reference sequence). CDR3 length equals 12 residues. V was clipped by 0 bases and J by 11 bases, with 10 bases between them. CDR3 loop: CASSLSTGEAFF. As DNA, the CDR3 is TGTGCCAGCAGTTTATCGACAGGTGAGGCTTTCTTT.

CDR3 nucleotide sequence: TGTGCCAGCAGCCAAGGACTAGCGGTGAATGAGCAGTTCTTC. Translating gives CASSQGLAVNEQFF. The chain combines TRBV14 with TRBJ2-1; TRBD2 matches at 9 bases. The germline V gene has CDR1 SGHDN and CDR2 FVKESK. Losses at the gene ends were 1 base for V and 7 bases for J; bases not matched to a gene: 2. CDR3 length: 14 amino acids.

The chain carries TRBV11-3 and TRBJ1-1; no firm D call. Germline loops: CDR1 SGHNT, CDR2 YENEEA. CDR3 length equals 12 residues. V was clipped by 4 bases and J by 1 base, with 4 bases between them. CDR3 protein: CASSWANTEAFF. Written as DNA, the CDR3 is TGTGCCAGCAGCTGGGCGAACACTGAAGCTTTCTTT.

V usage is TRBV5-4 and J usage is TRBJ2-7, with 11 bases identical to TRBD2. Germline trimming cut 4 bases from V and 1 base from J; bases unmatched to any gene: 10. From germline, CDR1 is SGHNT and CDR2 YYREEE (reference sequence). The CDR3 has 17 residues. The CDR3 sequence: CASSPPRLAGSSYEQYF. The DNA of the CDR3 is TGTGCCAGCAGCCCGCCCAGACTAGCGGGATCGTCCTACGAGCAGTACTTC.

The chain links TRBV11-3 to TRBJ2-7; 7 bases match TRBD1. Germline CDR1 SGHNT, CDR2 YENEEA. J was trimmed by 5 bases and V by 5 bases; bases with no gene match: 15. The CDR3 runs 16 residues. CDR3: CASSQHRQGKTDEQYF. CDR3 DNA sequence: TGTGCCAGCAGCCAACACCGACAGGGAAAAACGGACGAGCAGTACTTC.

The rearrangement links TRBV15 to TRBJ2-7; TRBD1 matches 10 bases. Unmatched junction bases numbered 6, after V lost 9 bases and J lost 4 bases. CDR3 length: 13 residues. Per the germline V gene, CDR1 is LNHNV and CDR2 is YYDKDF (reference sequence). CDR3 coding DNA: TGTGCCACGAGAGGGGACAGGGGATACGAGCAGTACTTC. This encodes CATRGDRGYEQYF.

The genes are TRBV6-5 and TRBJ2-7; D not certain. The germline V gene has CDR1 MNHEY and CDR2 SVGAGI. V lost 1 base and J 6 bases, leaving 13 bases between the germline ends. This CDR3 region has 14 residues. The CDR3 region has the DNA TGTGCCAGCAGTTACTATATAGGAGCCGGCGAGCAGTACTTC. Translated: CASSYYIGAGEQYF.

This clone was seen a single time. V and J are TRBV29-1 and TRBJ2-7, with D possibly TRBD1 on 5 matching bases. There are 15 residues in the CDR3. Trimming left V 6 bases short and J 4 bases short, with 22 bases between. CDR1 SQVTM and CDR2 ANQGSEA come from the germline V gene. The CDR3 bases are TGCAGCGTAACAATTTGGACCGCCAAGGGGTACGAGCAGTACTTC. Its protein product is CSVTIWTAKGYEQYF.

This clone was seen a single time. The V and J genes are TRBV27 and TRBJ1-4, with a tentative D call TRBD1 (6 bases). Per the germline V gene, CDR1 is MNHEY and CDR2 is SMNVEV (reference sequence). V was clipped by 6 bases and J by 7 bases, with 15 bases between them. This CDR3 is 14 amino acids long. The CDR3 nucleotides read TGTGCCAGCAGCATTATCCAGGGGAGTGAAAAACTGTTTTTT. Encoded protein: CASSIIQGSEKLFF. Looking up the rest from reference TRBV27 and TRBJ1-4 gives the full variable domain: EAQVTQNPRYLITVTGKKLTVTCSQNMNHEYMSWYRQDPGLGLRQIYYSMNVEVTDKGDVPEGYKVSRKEKRNFPLILESPSPNQTSLYFCASSIIQGSEKLFFGSGTQLSVL.

V is TRBV28 and J is TRBJ1-6, with 12 bases aligning to TRBD1. The CDR3 length is 16 residues. Trimming at V came to 7 bases and at J to 10 bases, leaving 11 bases not matched to a gene. Per germline, CDR1 MDHEN and CDR2 SYDVKM. CDR3 in DNA: TGTGCCAGCAAACTACCCGGGACAGGGGGCTTCTCACCCCTCCACTTT. This translates into CASKLPGTGGFSPLHF.

In this sample, this clone turned up once. The V gene is TRBV4-1, the J gene TRBJ2-1; D gene ambiguous. The CDR3 runs to 16 residues. Germline CDR1 is MGHRA and CDR2 is YSYEKL. V was cut by 0 bases and J by 0 bases, with 9 bases left in between. The CDR3 coding sequence is TGCGCCAGCAGCCAAGAGTCCGTGAGCTCCTACAATGAGCAGTTCTTC. Protein: CASSQESVSSYNEQFF.

The rearrangement links TRBV6-5 to TRBJ1-6; no clear D. This CDR3 has 15 residues. The V and J ends lost 0 bases and 5 bases respectively, with 8 bases between them. Looked up from germline, CDR1 is MNHEY and CDR2 is SVGAGI. CDR3 amino acids: CASSYSQPDNSPLHF. CDR3 in DNA: TGTGCCAGCAGTTACTCCCAACCGGATAATTCACCCCTCCACTTT.

This rearrangement joins TRBV4-1 to TRBJ2-2; 7 nucleotides match TRBD2. The J segment lost 1 base and the V segment lost 1 base, leaving 3 bases of the junction unmatched. The CDR3 consists of 16 residues. Per germline, CDR1 MGHRA and CDR2 YSYEKL. The CDR3, as DNA: TGCGCCAGCAGCCAAGTTGGGAGGGGGAACACCGGGGAGCTGTTTTTT. Protein product: CASSQVGRGNTGELFF.

The rearrangement joins TRBV27 to TRBJ2-3; 11 bases line up with TRBD2. Germline V lookup: CDR1 MNHEY, CDR2 SMNVEV (reference sequence). The J segment lost 1 base and the V segment lost 2 bases, leaving 5 bases of the junction unmatched. The CDR3 spans 17 residues. CDR3 sequence reads: CASSLIAGGPGTDTQYF. CDR3 sequence (DNA): TGTGCCAGCAGTTTAATAGCGGGAGGGCCCGGCACAGATACGCAGTATTTT.

The V gene is TRBV6-6, the J gene TRBJ1-5, with 7 bases aligning to TRBD1. Losses at the gene ends were 9 bases for V and 1 base for J; bases not matched to a gene: 6. CDR1 MNHNY and CDR2 SVGAGI come from the germline V gene (reference sequence). This CDR3 comprises 14 residues. In DNA form, the CDR3 reads TGTGCCAGTGGGACAGTAAGGAGCAATCAGCCCCAGCATTTT. This gives the protein CASGTVRSNQPQHF.

The J gene is TRBJ2-3, the V gene TRBV5-4, with D unresolved. CDR3 length: 16 amino acids. Germline CDR1 SGHNT, CDR2 YYREEE (reference sequence). The V and J ends lost 3 bases and 0 bases respectively, with 14 bases between them. The CDR3 nucleotides are TGTGCCAGCAGCTCTAATTTAGGAGTAAGCACAGATACGCAGTATTTT. Amino acids: CASSSNLGVSTDTQYF. Together with reference TRBV5-4 and TRBJ2-3, the CDR3 gives the full variable domain: ETGVTQSPTHLIKTRGQQVTLRCSSQSGHNTVSWYQQALGQGPQFIFQYYREEENGRGNFPPRFSGLQFPNYSSELNVNALELDDSALYLCASSSNLGVSTDTQYFGPGTRLTVL.

The rearrangement joins TRBV5-1 to TRBJ2-7, with TRBD2 identical over 10 bases. V shed 1 base, J shed 5 bases, and the junction held 9 bases outside the gene matches. This CDR3 is built from 16 residues. The germline gives CDR1 SGHRS, CDR2 YFSETQ. The CDR3 DNA reads as TGCGCCAGCAGCTTGACCGCTAGCGGGAGCTTCAACGAGCAGTACTTC. Protein product: CASSLTASGSFNEQYF.